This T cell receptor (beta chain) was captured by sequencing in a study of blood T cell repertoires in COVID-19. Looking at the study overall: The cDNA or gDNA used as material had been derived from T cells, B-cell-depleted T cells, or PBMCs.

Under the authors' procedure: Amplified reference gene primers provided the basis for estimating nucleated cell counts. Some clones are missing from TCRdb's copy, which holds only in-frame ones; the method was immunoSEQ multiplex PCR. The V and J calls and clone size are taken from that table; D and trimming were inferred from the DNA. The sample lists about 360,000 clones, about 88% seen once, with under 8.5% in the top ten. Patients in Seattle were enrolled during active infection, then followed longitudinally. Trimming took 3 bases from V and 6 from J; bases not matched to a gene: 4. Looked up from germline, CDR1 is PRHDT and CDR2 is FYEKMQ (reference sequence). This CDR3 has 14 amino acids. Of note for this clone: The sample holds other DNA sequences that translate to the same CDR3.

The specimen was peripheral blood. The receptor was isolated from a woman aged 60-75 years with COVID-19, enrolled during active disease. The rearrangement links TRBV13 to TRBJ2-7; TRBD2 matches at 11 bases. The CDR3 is CASSLGTSGSEQYF. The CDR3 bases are TGTGCCAGCAGCTTGGGGACTAGCGGATCCGAGCAGTACTTC.